The clone carrying this T cell receptor (beta chain) has just one count. CDR3 length equals 15 residues. V was trimmed by 8 bases and J by 2 bases, leaving 18 bases between them. The germline V gene encodes CDR1 WSHSY and CDR2 SAAADI. Here immunoSEQ multiplex PCR was the method, and the copy in TCRdb shows in-frame clones only, minus some. The data contain 1.6 million or so clones, roughly 95% of them singletons. This entry belongs to a study of shared clonotypes between healthy human individuals. Only Caucasian adults living in Nashville, Tennessee made up the donor group. This TCR was sampled from a man aged 25 to 40 in good health. Sequenced material: naive CD4+ T cells sorted from blood. Subset specified: CD45RA+ positively selected. The J gene is TRBJ1-1, the V gene TRBV10-2; possibly TRBD1 for D (5 bases). CDR3 residues: CASGEPGRLNTEAFF. DNA for the CDR3: TGCGCCAGCGGGGAGCCGGGACGGCTTAACACTGAAGCTTTCTTT.